This entry lists 19 T cell receptor beta chains sequenced from one sample in a study of blood T cell dynamics during melanoma immunotherapy. Noted time point: pre-treatment baseline. TCRdb's copy holds only in-frame clones and misses some; the assay was immunoSEQ multiplex PCR. The table has roughly 23,000 clones, 89% seen once. This specimen consisted of blood, obtained from a patient treated with checkpoint blockade. All receptors derive from a human donor with melanoma.

The chain combines TRBV11-3 with TRBJ2-3; no clear D gene. Trimming took 2 bases from V and 1 from J, leaving 4 bases between them. The CDR3 is made up of 13 amino acids. In germline, CDR1 is SGHNT, CDR2 YENEEA. The CDR3 sequence is CASSLLGTDTQYF. The CDR3 DNA sequence: TGTGCCAGCAGCTTACTAGGCACAGATACGCAGTATTTT.

This clone has more than one count but fewer than ten. This chain uses TRBV25-1 with TRBJ2-2; D gene uncertain. The CDR3 runs 13 residues. Trimming took off 3 bases at V and 5 bases at J, with 7 bases between the two ends. Germline V gives CDR1 MGHDK, CDR2 SYGVNS. This CDR3 is CASSDLLTGELFF. The CDR3 DNA follows: TGTGCCAGCAGTGACCTTCTTACCGGGGAGCTGTTTTTT.

This chain links TRBV29-1 with TRBJ1-1; 9 bases line up with TRBD1. From germline, CDR1 is SQVTM and CDR2 ANQGSEA. The CDR3 loop spans 14 amino acids. V lost 6 bases and J lost 1; bases outside the gene matches: 6. For the CDR3, the DNA is TGCAGCGTGGCAACAGGGGGCAGGAACACTGAAGCTTTCTTT. This sequence encodes CSVATGGRNTEAFF.

The gene calls are TRBV7-9 and TRBJ1-5, with TRBD1 as a possible D gene (5 bases). V was trimmed by 3 bases and J by 6 bases, leaving 6 bases between them. The CDR3 spans 12 residues. Germline lookup yields CDR1 SEHNR and CDR2 FQNEAQ (reference sequence). CDR3 sequence reads: CASSLRGQPQHF. In DNA form, the CDR3 reads TGTGCCAGCAGCTTGAGGGGTCAGCCCCAGCATTTT.

The V call is TRBV27, the J call TRBJ2-5; TRBD1 agrees at 10 bases. The CDR3 runs 15 residues. Germline trimming cut 5 bases from V and 2 bases from J; bases unmatched to any gene: 5. Germline V lookup: CDR1 MNHEY, CDR2 SMNVEV (reference sequence). In DNA form, the CDR3 reads TGTGCCAGCAGTCCAGGGACAGGGGTTCAAGAGACCCAGTACTTC. It specifies CASSPGTGVQETQYF.

The CDR3 sequence is CASSEQGQSNEKLFF. DNA for the CDR3: TGTGCCAGCAGTGAGCAGGGGCAATCTAATGAAAAACTGTTTTTT. This chain uses TRBV2 with TRBJ1-4, with D possibly being TRBD1 (6 bases). The germline V gene has CDR1 SNHLY and CDR2 FYNNEI. This CDR3 spans 15 amino acids. V was trimmed by 3 bases and J by 3 bases, leaving 11 bases between them.

V is TRBV12-5 and J is TRBJ1-2; D remains ambiguous. Deletions cut 3 bases from V and 2 bases from J, with 4 bases between. CDR3 length equals 12 residues. Germline V CDR1 and CDR2: LGHNT, FRNRAP. The CDR3 DNA reads as TGTGCTAGTGGTTTCAGGAACTATGGCTACACCTTC. Protein sequence: CASGFRNYGYTF. The full variable domain, in which reference TRBV12-5 and TRBJ1-2 provide the parts outside the CDR3, is DARVTQTPRHKVTEMGQEVTMRCQPILGHNTVFWYRQTMMQGLELLAYFRNRAPLDDSGMPKDRFSAEMPDATLATLKIQPSEPRDSAVYFCASGFRNYGYTFGSGTRLTVV.

In its sample, this clone was seen a few times. The chain combines TRBV4-2 with TRBJ1-5; TRBD1 might be the D (6 bases). The CDR3 runs to 14 residues. V lost 8 bases and J 7 bases, leaving 18 bases between the germline ends. In germline, CDR1 is LGHNA, CDR2 YNFKEQ. The CDR3 coding sequence is TGTGCCAGCTCTCCTGGGGGGCTAGGGCAGCCCCAGCATTTT. Protein product: CASSPGGLGQPQHF.

This chain connects TRBV19 to TRBJ2-1; 11 bases are a match to TRBD1. After removal of 3 bases from V and 9 bases from J, the junction contained 1 base not matched to a gene. This CDR3 has 13 residues. In germline, CDR1 is LNHDA, CDR2 SQIVND (reference sequence). CDR3 region: CASSMGTGGEQFF. The CDR3 bases are TGTGCCAGTAGTATGGGGACAGGGGGTGAGCAGTTCTTC.

J is TRBJ2-7 and V is TRBV9; TRBD1 might be the D (5 bases). This CDR3 is built from 14 residues. Trimming removed 4 bases at V and 2 bases at J, with 13 bases between. Per germline, CDR1 SGDLS and CDR2 YYNGEE. The CDR3 region is CASSPQVFPYEQYF. CDR3 nucleotides: TGTGCCAGCAGCCCACAGGTGTTTCCCTACGAGCAGTACTTC.

This clone was counted once. The genes are TRBV29-1 and TRBJ1-1; D remains ambiguous. Between the trimmed V and J ends, which lost 2 bases and 0 bases, there was a span of 1 base. This CDR3 has 11 residues. CDR1 and CDR2 from the germline V gene are SQVTM and ANQGSEA. Here the CDR3 DNA reads TGCAGCGTTGAATTGAACACTGAAGCTTTCTTT. This encodes CSVELNTEAFF. Complete variable domain (other parts from reference TRBV29-1 and TRBJ1-1): SAVISQKPSRDICQRGTSLTIQCQVDSQVTMMFWYRQQPGQSLTLIATANQGSEATYESGFVIDKFPISRPNLTFSTLTVSNMSPEDSSIYLCSVELNTEAFFGQGTRLTVV.

The chain carries TRBV30 and TRBJ1-2, with 9 bases identical to TRBD1. The V and J ends lost 1 base and 8 bases, in that order; junction bases with no gene match: 8. This CDR3 is built from 14 residues. Germline CDR1 GTSNPN, CDR2 SVGIG (reference sequence). The CDR3 DNA follows: TGTGCCTGGAGTGCCGGGACAGGGCCTTTGGGCTACACCTTC. Its translation: CAWSAGTGPLGYTF.

This clone was recorded only once. The CDR3 DNA is TGTGCCAGCAGCTCCACCAGGGTGGTGAACACTGAAGCTTTCTTT. This encodes CASSSTRVVNTEAFF. The gene calls are TRBV11-2 and TRBJ1-1, with D maybe TRBD1 (5 bases). Germline CDR1 and CDR2: SGHAT and FQNNGV. Deletions cut 4 bases from V and 0 bases from J, with 12 bases between. The CDR3 is 15 residues long.

The chain links TRBV6-5 to TRBJ1-1; TRBD1 might be the D (6 bases). The V and J ends lost 6 bases and 7 bases respectively, with 18 bases between them. The CDR3 is 14 residues long. Germline V gene sequence: CDR1 MNHEY, CDR2 SVGAGI. The CDR3 DNA follows: TGTGCCAGCAGGAGACAGGCGAGCCGGGGTGAAGCTTTCTTT. This translates into CASRRQASRGEAFF.

The chain uses TRBV7-8 and TRBJ1-5, with D unclear. CDR1 is SGHVS, CDR2 FQNEAQ, per germline. V was pared by 0 bases and J by 1 base, with 16 bases between. The CDR3 contains 18 residues. This CDR3 reads CASSLASGRGKSNQPQHF. DNA for the CDR3: TGTGCCAGCAGCTTAGCATCGGGCCGAGGAAAAAGCAATCAGCCCCAGCATTTT.

This clone was observed a single time. This rearrangement joins TRBV20-1 to TRBJ1-2; D uncertain. The V and J ends lost 7 bases and 8 bases respectively, with 14 bases between them. CDR3 size: 11 residues. Per germline, CDR1 DFQATT and CDR2 SNEGSKA (reference sequence). For the CDR3, the DNA is TGCAGTGTGGCGTCTACGGAGGGCTACACCTTC. Protein sequence: CSVASTEGYTF.

The chain is built from TRBV10-3 and TRBJ2-3, with D perhaps TRBD1 (6 bases). There are 15 residues in the CDR3. With 7 bases removed from V and 2 bases from J, the gap between germline ends came to 16 bases. Germline CDR1 and CDR2: ENHRY and SYGVKD. CDR3 in amino acids: CAIKKGQSITDTQYF. In DNA form, the CDR3 reads TGTGCCATCAAAAAGGGACAATCAATCACAGATACGCAGTATTTT.

CDR3 sequence: CASSPLGWAAYEQYF. The CDR3 bases are TGTGCCAGCAGCCCACTCGGTTGGGCGGCCTACGAGCAGTACTTC. V and J are TRBV9 and TRBJ2-7; D is uncertain. The CDR3 loop spans 15 amino acids. V was pared by 4 bases and J by 2 bases, with 16 bases between. The germline gives CDR1 SGDLS, CDR2 YYNGEE. Drawing the rest from reference TRBV9 and TRBJ2-7, the complete variable domain is DSGVTQTPKHLITATGQRVTLRCSPRSGDLSVYWYQQSLDQGLQFLIQYYNGEERAKGNILERFSAQQFPDLHSELNLSSLELGDSALYFCASSPLGWAAYEQYFGPGTRLTVT.

The V and J genes are TRBV27 and TRBJ2-3, with no clear D. The CDR3 runs to 17 residues. The V end lost 5 bases, the J end lost 4 bases, and 22 bases lay between the germline ends. Germline lookup yields CDR1 MNHEY and CDR2 SMNVEV (reference sequence). Here the CDR3 DNA reads TGTGCCAGCAGTCCCAACCCCAATCCCGCTGCCGCAGATACGCAGTATTTT. Translating gives CASSPNPNPAAADTQYF.